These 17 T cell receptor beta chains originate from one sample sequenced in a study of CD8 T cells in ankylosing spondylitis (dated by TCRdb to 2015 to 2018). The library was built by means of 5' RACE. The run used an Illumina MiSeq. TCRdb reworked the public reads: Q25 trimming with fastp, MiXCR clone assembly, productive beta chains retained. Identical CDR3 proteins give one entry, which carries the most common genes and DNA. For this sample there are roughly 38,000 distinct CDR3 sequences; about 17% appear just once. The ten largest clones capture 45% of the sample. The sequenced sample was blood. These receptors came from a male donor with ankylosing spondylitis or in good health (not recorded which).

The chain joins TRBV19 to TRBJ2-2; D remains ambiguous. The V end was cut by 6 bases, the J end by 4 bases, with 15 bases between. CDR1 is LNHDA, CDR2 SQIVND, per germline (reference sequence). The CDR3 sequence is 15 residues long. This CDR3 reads CASRQSEKFTGELFF. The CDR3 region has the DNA TGTGCCAGTAGGCAATCCGAGAAGTTCACCGGGGAGCTGTTTTTT.

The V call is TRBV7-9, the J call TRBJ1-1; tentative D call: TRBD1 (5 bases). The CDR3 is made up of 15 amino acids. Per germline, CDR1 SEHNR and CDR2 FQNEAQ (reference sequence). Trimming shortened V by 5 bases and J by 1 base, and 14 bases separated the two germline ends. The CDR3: CASSTSTAQNTEAFF. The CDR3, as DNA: TGTGCCAGCAGCACTTCGACAGCTCAGAACACTGAAGCTTTCTTT. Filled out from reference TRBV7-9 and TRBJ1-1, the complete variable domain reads DTGVSQNPRHKITKRGQNVTFRCDPISEHNRLYWYRQTLGQGPEFLTYFQNEAQLEKSRLLSDRFSAERPKGSFSTLEIQRTEQGDSAMYLCASSTSTAQNTEAFFGQGTRLTVV.

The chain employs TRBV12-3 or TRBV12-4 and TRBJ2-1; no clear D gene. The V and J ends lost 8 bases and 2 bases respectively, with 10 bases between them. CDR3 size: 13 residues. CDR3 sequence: CASSPSPYNEQFF. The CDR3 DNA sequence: TGTGCCAGCTCCCCGTCCCCCTACAATGAGCAGTTCTTC.

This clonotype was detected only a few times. The CDR3 DNA reads TGTGCCAGTAGTATAGACAGGGGGCCCGGTCAGCCCCAGCATTTT. This sequence encodes CASSIDRGPGQPQHF. This sequence joins TRBV19 and TRBJ1-5; 8 bases are a match to TRBD1. The ends lost 0 bases at V and 6 bases at J; junction bases unmatched: 4. The CDR3 contains 15 residues. Looked up from germline, CDR1 is LNHDA and CDR2 is SQIVND (reference sequence).

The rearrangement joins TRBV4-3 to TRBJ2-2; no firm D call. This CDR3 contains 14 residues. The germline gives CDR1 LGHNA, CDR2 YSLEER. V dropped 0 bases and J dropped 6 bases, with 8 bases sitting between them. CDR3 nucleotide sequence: TGCGCCAGCAGCCAAGATACGGCGTCCGGGGAGCTGTTTTTT. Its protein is CASSQDTASGELFF.

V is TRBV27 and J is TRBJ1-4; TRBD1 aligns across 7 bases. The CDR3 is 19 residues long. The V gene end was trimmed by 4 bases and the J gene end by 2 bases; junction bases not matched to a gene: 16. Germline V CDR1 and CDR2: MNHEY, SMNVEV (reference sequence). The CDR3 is CASSYLGQAEWRTNEKLFF. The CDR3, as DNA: TGTGCCAGCAGTTACCTAGGACAGGCGGAGTGGCGGACTAATGAAAAACTGTTTTTT.

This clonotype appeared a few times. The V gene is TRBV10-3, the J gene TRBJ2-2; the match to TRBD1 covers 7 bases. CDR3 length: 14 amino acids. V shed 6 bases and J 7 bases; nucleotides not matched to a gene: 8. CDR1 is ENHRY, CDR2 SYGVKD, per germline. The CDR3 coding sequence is TGTGCCATCAGAATAAGGGACAGTGACGGGGAGCTGTTTTTT. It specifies CAIRIRDSDGELFF.

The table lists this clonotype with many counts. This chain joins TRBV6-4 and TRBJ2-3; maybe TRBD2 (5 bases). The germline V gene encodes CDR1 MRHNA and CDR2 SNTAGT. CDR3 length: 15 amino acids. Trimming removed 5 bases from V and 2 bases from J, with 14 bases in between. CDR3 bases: TGTGCCAGCAGTCTGATGGGCGGGTCCACAGATACGCAGTATTTT. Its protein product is CASSLMGGSTDTQYF.

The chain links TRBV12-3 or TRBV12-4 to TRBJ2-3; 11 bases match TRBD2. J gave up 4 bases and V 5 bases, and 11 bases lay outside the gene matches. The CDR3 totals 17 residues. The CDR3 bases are TGTGCCAGCAGTCCCGGGACTAGCGGTTTGGGGCCAGATACGCAGTATTTT. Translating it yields CASSPGTSGLGPDTQYF.

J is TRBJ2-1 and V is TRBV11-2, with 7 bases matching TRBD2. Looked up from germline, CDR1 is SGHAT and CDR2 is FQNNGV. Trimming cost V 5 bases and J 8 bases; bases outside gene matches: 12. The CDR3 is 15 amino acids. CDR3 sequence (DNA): TGTGCCAGCAGCCCCCCGGGAGGAGTTCGCGATGAGCAGTTCTTC. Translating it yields CASSPPGGVRDEQFF.

The CDR3 DNA reads as TGTGCCATCAGTGAGGAGAGAGACACTGAAGCTTTCTTT. Protein product: CAISEERDTEAFF. J is TRBJ1-1 and V is TRBV10-3, with unresolved D. The germline gives CDR1 ENHRY, CDR2 SYGVKD. This CDR3 contains 13 residues. Trimming cost V 2 bases and J 3 bases, with 7 bases left between them.

DNA of the CDR3: TGTGCCAGCAGCCGCCCGCAGGGGGCAATGGCCGGGGAGCTGTTTTTT. It is translated as CASSRPQGAMAGELFF. The chain is built from TRBV7-9 and TRBJ2-2; TRBD1 matches 8 bases. This CDR3 has 16 amino acids. CDR1 SEHNR and CDR2 FQNEAQ come from the germline V gene (reference sequence). With V trimmed by 5 bases and J by 6 bases, 11 bases remained unmatched.

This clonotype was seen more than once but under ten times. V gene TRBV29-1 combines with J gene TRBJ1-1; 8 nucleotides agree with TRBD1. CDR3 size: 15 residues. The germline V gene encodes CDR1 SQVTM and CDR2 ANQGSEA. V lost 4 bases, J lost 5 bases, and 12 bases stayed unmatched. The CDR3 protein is CSVAYRGSLRTEAFF. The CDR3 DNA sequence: TGCAGCGTTGCGTACAGGGGGTCTCTAAGGACTGAAGCTTTCTTT.

The CDR3 here is CASSLADRGTDTQYF. CDR3 nucleotides: TGTGCCAGCAGTTTAGCCGACAGGGGGACAGATACGCAGTATTTT. The V and J genes are TRBV12-3 or TRBV12-4 and TRBJ2-3, with 9 nucleotides matching TRBD1. There are 15 residues in the CDR3. After removal of 0 bases from V and 3 bases from J, the junction contained 1 base not matched to a gene.

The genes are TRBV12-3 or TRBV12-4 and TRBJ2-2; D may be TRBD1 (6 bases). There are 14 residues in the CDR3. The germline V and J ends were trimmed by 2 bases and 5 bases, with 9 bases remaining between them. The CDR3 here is CASSLNRDTGELFF. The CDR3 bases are TGTGCCAGCAGTTTAAACAGGGATACCGGGGAGCTGTTTTTT.

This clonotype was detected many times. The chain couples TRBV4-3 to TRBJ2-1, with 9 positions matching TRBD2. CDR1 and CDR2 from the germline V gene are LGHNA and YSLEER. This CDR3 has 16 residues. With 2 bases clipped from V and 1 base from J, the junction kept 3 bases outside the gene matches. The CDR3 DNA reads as TGCGCCAGCAGCCAAAAAGCGGGGGGATCCTACAATGAGCAGTTCTTC. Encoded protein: CASSQKAGGSYNEQFF.

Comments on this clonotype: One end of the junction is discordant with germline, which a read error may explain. CDR3 DNA: TGTGCCAGCAGCCACAATCGCTGGTCCGCTCAGGGGCTCTTC. Amino acid sequence: CASSHNRWSAQGLF. This chain links TRBV11-2 with TRBJ2-1; D possibly corresponds to TRBD1 (6 bases). The CDR3 consists of 14 residues. In germline, CDR1 is SGHAT, CDR2 FQNNGV.